Shown below are 18 T cell receptor beta chains from a single sample sequenced in a study of blood T cell repertoires in COVID-19. This table comes from immunoSEQ multiplex PCR, and its TCRdb copy is limited to in-frame clones, with some not included. The sample includes 260,000 or so clones, roughly 90% seen only once; the top ten take 0.7%. The sequenced material came from peripheral blood. Receptor source: a human donor in a cohort sampled during active COVID-19.

The gene calls are TRBV28 and TRBJ2-7, with TRBD2 matching 7 bases. V was clipped by 7 bases and J by 3 bases; unmatched bases: 15. Germline CDR1 MDHEN, CDR2 SYDVKM. The CDR3 has 16 residues. The CDR3 sequence: CASKKLRDYLLYEQYF. CDR3 bases: TGTGCCAGCAAAAAGCTCCGGGACTACCTTCTCTACGAGCAGTACTTC.

This chain uses TRBV6-2 or TRBV6-3 with TRBJ2-2; possible D gene TRBD1, 6 bases. The CDR3 has 15 residues. Deletions cut 5 bases from V and 3 bases from J, with 13 bases between. The germline CDR1 and CDR2 sequences are MNHEY and SVGEGT. The CDR3 protein is CASSTHREHTGELFF. CDR3 DNA: TGTGCCAGCAGTACCCACAGGGAGCACACCGGGGAGCTGTTTTTT.

The V and J genes are TRBV3-1 (or the pseudogene TRBV3-2) and TRBJ2-1; TRBD2 matches 9 bases. The CDR3 is made up of 15 amino acids. Per germline, CDR1 LGHDT and CDR2 YNNKEL (reference sequence). With 4 bases clipped from V and 8 bases from J, the junction kept 9 bases outside the gene matches. CDR3 DNA sequence: TGTGCCAGCAGCCCGAGTGCCGGGACTAGCCATGAGCAGTTCTTC. Residues: CASSPSAGTSHEQFF.

The table lists this clone with a count of one. The chain joins TRBV4-2 to TRBJ2-3; 9 bases match TRBD2. With 2 bases clipped from V and 6 bases from J, the junction kept 9 bases outside the gene matches. Germline CDR1 LGHNA, CDR2 YNFKEQ. The CDR3 is 16 amino acids. CDR3: CASSQRLAGEGDTQYF. CDR3 bases: TGTGCCAGCAGCCAAAGGTTAGCGGGAGAGGGTGATACGCAGTATTTT.

V is TRBV4-2 and J is TRBJ1-1; perhaps TRBD1 as D (5 bases). The V end was cut by 1 base, the J end by 1 base, with 13 bases between. The length of the CDR3 is 16 residues. CDR1 and CDR2 (germline): LGHNA, YNFKEQ. CDR3 nucleotide sequence: TGTGCCAGCAGCCAAGTCTTATACAGGACGAACACTGAAGCTTTCTTT. Its translation: CASSQVLYRTNTEAFF.

This clone has more than one count but fewer than ten. The V gene is TRBV9, the J gene TRBJ1-1, with D tentatively TRBD1 (5 bases). Germline CDR1 SGDLS, CDR2 YYNGEE. The CDR3 is made up of 14 amino acids. Trimming pared 3 bases from V and 1 base from J, leaving 10 bases between. The CDR3 is CASSGDRSNTEAFF. DNA for the CDR3: TGTGCCAGCAGCGGTGACAGATCGAACACTGAAGCTTTCTTT.

This clone was observed once. V usage is TRBV5-6 and J usage is TRBJ2-1; possible D gene TRBD1, 5 bases. The CDR3 is 14 residues long. Germline CDR1 is SGHDT and CDR2 is YYEEEE. V was pared by 7 bases and J by 5 bases, with 16 bases between. The CDR3 DNA is TGTGCCAGCTACAACTACGACAGAGACAATGAGCAGTTCTTC. This encodes CASYNYDRDNEQFF.

The chain employs TRBV6-5 and TRBJ1-6; 9 bases line up with TRBD1. The CDR3 has 14 residues. Germline V CDR1 and CDR2: MNHEY, SVGAGI. The junction had 3 bases not matched to a gene; V was cut back by 4 bases and J by 8 bases. The CDR3 region is CASSSGQGDSPLHF. In nucleotides, the CDR3 is TGTGCCAGCAGTTCGGGACAGGGTGATTCACCCCTCCACTTT.

V usage is TRBV6-5 and J usage is TRBJ1-2, with 11 bases fitting TRBD1. The V gene's germline CDR1 is MNHEY and CDR2 SVGAGI. V lost 7 bases, J lost 4 bases, and 5 bases stayed unmatched. The CDR3 length is 14 residues. This chain's CDR3 is CASTRTGGGYGYTF. Here the CDR3 DNA reads TGTGCCAGCACGAGGACAGGGGGCGGCTATGGCTACACCTTC.

The gene calls are TRBV5-6 and TRBJ2-7; 7 bases fit TRBD1. With V trimmed by 4 bases and J by 3 bases, 4 bases remained unmatched. The CDR3 loop spans 13 amino acids. Per the germline V gene, CDR1 is SGHDT and CDR2 is YYEEEE. CDR3 sequence (DNA): TGTGCCAGCAGCCCAGGGACAGTCTACGAGCAGTACTTC. Translating gives CASSPGTVYEQYF.

Here the CDR3 reads CASSLRVSYEQYF. The CDR3 coding sequence is TGTGCCAGTAGCCTCAGGGTATCCTACGAGCAGTACTTC. The chain employs TRBV19 and TRBJ2-7, with D perhaps matching TRBD1 (5 bases). The CDR3 totals 13 residues. The V and J ends lost 6 bases and 1 base respectively, with 10 bases between them. Germline V CDR1 and CDR2: LNHDA, SQIVND (reference sequence).

This clone occurred a few times. V and J are TRBV7-2 and TRBJ1-1; no firm D call. Germline V gene sequence: CDR1 SGHTA, CDR2 FQGNSA. This CDR3 spans 13 amino acids. The ends were cut back, 7 bases at V and 0 bases at J, with 9 bases in the middle. The CDR3 coding sequence is TGTGCCAGCAACCGAGGTATGAACACTGAAGCTTTCTTT. Translation gives CASNRGMNTEAFF.

The J gene is TRBJ2-7, the V gene TRBV2, with 8 bases that match TRBD2. V lost 4 bases to trimming and J lost 1 base; unmatched junction nucleotides: 6. CDR3 length: 15 amino acids. The germline gives CDR1 SNHLY, CDR2 FYNNEI. The CDR3 nucleotides are TGTGCCAGCAGTGGCACTAGCGGCATTTCCTACGAGCAGTACTTC. Protein product: CASSGTSGISYEQYF.

The V gene is TRBV27, the J gene TRBJ1-5; 8 bases fit TRBD1. CDR1 is MNHEY and CDR2 is SMNVEV in the germline V gene (reference sequence). V dropped 6 bases and J dropped 6; count of bases not matched to a gene: 7. This CDR3 comprises 14 residues. This CDR3 reads CASRTTGQGQPQHF. Here the CDR3 DNA reads TGTGCCAGCAGGACCACCGGACAGGGTCAGCCCCAGCATTTT.

The chain is built from TRBV30 and TRBJ1-2; D is unclear. V lost 4 bases and J lost 4, with 13 bases in between. There are 13 residues in the CDR3. Germline loops: CDR1 GTSNPN, CDR2 SVGIG (reference sequence). For the CDR3, the DNA is TGTGCCTGGAAGAAGGGAGAGAGCTATGGCTACACCTTC. This gives the protein CAWKKGESYGYTF.

V usage is TRBV19 and J usage is TRBJ1-5, with TRBD1 identical over 10 bases. V shed 2 bases, J shed 4 bases, and the junction held 2 bases outside the gene matches. The CDR3 totals 15 residues. The germline V gene has CDR1 LNHDA and CDR2 SQIVND (reference sequence). The CDR3 loop reads CASSITDRGNQPQHF. Here the CDR3 DNA reads TGTGCCAGTAGTATAACGGACAGGGGGAATCAGCCCCAGCATTTT. The whole variable domain, filled in from reference TRBV19 and TRBJ1-5, reads DGGITQSPKYLFRKEGQNVTLSCEQNLNHDAMYWYRQDPGQGLRLIYYSQIVNDFQKGDIAEGYSVSREKKESFPLTVTSAQKNPTAFYLCASSITDRGNQPQHFGDGTRLSIL.

The J gene is TRBJ2-5, the V gene TRBV10-3; 8 bases fit TRBD1. The germline CDR1 and CDR2 sequences are ENHRY and SYGVKD. The length of the CDR3 is 14 residues. The V gene end was trimmed by 6 bases and the J gene end by 5 bases; junction bases not matched to a gene: 8. In DNA form, the CDR3 reads TGTGCCATCAGCGACCCAGGGGGCCCGGAGACCCAGTACTTC. Translation: CAISDPGGPETQYF.

The chain couples TRBV12-3 or TRBV12-4 to TRBJ1-1; tentatively, D is TRBD1 (5 bases). CDR3 length equals 12 residues. With 6 bases removed from V and 11 bases from J, the gap between germline ends came to 16 bases. This CDR3 is CASSTGSPGAFF. CDR3 in DNA: TGTGCCAGCAGCACAGGTTCACCGGGTGCTTTCTTT.